Listed here is a single T cell receptor (beta chain). Germline CDR1 MDHEN, CDR2 SYDVKM. The CDR3 spans 13 residues. Unmatched junction bases numbered 4, after V lost 6 bases and J lost 4 bases. Original methodology: Reference gene primers were amplified, and this amplification served to estimate nucleated cell counts. Repertoires were generated with immunoSEQ multiplex PCR, while TCRdb's copy carries only in-frame clones and drops some. The V and J calls and clone size are taken from that table; D and trimming were inferred from the DNA. The sample holds roughly 300,000 clones, around 82% seen once. These data belong to a study of blood T cell repertoires in COVID-19. On the study more broadly: Samples representing acute and convalescent COVID-19 were sourced from the United States, Italy and Spain. Nucleic acid was either cDNA or gDNA, and it came from T cells, B-cell-depleted T cells, or PBMCs.

Sequencing used peripheral blood. The source of this sequence is a woman aged 45-65 years who had recovered from COVID-19. This chain links TRBV28 with TRBJ1-2; 8 nucleotides align to TRBD1. For the CDR3, the DNA is TGTGCCAGCAGCCGGACAGGGATCTATGGCTACACCTTC. This gives the protein CASSRTGIYGYTF.